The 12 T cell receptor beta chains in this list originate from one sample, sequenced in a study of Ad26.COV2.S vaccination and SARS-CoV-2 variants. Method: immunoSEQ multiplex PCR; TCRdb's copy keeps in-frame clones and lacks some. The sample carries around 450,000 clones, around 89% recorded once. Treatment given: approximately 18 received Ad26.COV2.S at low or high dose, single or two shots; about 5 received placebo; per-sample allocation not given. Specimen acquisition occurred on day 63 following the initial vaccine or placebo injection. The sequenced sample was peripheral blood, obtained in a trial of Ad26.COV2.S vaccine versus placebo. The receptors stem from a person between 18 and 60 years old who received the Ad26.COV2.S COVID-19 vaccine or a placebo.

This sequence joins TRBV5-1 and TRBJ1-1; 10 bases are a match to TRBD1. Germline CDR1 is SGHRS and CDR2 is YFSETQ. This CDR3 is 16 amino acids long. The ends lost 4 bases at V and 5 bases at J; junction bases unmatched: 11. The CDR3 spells CASSVRQGARGTEAFF. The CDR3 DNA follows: TGCGCCAGCAGCGTGAGACAGGGGGCGCGAGGAACTGAAGCTTTCTTT.

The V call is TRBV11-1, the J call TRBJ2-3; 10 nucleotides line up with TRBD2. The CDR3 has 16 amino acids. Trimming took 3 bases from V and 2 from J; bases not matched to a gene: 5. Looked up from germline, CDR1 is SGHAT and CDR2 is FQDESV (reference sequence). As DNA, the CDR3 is TGTGCCAGCAGCTTCGTAGCGGGGGGCCCCACAGATACGCAGTATTTT. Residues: CASSFVAGGPTDTQYF.

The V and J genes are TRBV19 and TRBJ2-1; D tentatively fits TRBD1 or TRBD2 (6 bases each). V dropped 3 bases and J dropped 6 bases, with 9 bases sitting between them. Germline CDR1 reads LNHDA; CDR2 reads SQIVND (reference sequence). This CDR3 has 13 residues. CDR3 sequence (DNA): TGTGCCAGTAGTATCGGGGGCCTCAATGAGCAGTTCTTC. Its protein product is CASSIGGLNEQFF.

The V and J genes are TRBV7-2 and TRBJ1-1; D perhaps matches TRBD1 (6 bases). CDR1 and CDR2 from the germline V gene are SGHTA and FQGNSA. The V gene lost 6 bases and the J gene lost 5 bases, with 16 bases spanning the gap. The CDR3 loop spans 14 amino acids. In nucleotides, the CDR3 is TGTGCCAGCAGTCGTTTCCAGGGGCGGACTGAAGCTTTCTTT. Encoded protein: CASSRFQGRTEAFF.

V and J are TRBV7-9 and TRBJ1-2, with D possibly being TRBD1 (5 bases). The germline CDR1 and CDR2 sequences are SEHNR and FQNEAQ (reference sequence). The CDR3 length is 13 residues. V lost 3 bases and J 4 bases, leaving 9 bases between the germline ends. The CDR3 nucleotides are TGTGCCAGCAGCTTCGACAGATCCTATGGCTACACCTTC. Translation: CASSFDRSYGYTF.

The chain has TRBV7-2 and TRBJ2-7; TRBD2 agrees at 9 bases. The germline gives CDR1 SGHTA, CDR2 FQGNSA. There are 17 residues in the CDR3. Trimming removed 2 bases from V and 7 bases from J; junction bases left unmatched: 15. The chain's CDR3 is CASSLYPRAGGQGEQYF. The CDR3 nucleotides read TGTGCCAGCAGCTTATATCCCCGCGCGGGGGGGCAGGGGGAGCAGTACTTC.

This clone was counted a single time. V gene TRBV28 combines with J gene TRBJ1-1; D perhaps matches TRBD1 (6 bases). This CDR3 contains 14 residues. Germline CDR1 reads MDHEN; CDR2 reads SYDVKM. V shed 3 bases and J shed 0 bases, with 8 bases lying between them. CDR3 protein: CASSFQGMNTEAFF. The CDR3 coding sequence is TGTGCCAGCAGTTTTCAGGGGATGAACACTGAAGCTTTCTTT.

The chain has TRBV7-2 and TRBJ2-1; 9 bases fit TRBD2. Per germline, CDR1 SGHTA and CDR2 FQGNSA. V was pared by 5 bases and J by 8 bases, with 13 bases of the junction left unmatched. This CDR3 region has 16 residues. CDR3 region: CASSAGGGGGFDEQFF. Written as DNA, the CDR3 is TGTGCCAGCAGCGCCGGTGGCGGGGGGGGTTTCGATGAGCAGTTCTTC.

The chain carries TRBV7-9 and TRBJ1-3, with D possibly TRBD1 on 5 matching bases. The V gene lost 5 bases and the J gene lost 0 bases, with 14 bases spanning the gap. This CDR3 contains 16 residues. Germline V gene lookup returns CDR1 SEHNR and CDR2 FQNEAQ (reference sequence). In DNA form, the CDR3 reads TGTGCCAGCAGCCTCGTAGGGGTGGACTCTGGAAACACCATATATTTT. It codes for CASSLVGVDSGNTIYF.

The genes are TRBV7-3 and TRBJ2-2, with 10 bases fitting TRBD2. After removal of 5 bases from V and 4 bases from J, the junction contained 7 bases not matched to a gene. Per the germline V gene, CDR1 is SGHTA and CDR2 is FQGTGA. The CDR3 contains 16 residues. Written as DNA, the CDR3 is TGTGCCAGCAGCCCGCGGACTAGCGGCCCCACCGGGGAGCTGTTTTTT. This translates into CASSPRTSGPTGELFF.

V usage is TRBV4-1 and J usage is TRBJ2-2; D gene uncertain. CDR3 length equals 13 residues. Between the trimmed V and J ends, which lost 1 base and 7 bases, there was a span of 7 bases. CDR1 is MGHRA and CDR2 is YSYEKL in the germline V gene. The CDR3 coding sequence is TGCGCCAGCAGCCAAGTCAGGAGCGGGGAGCTGTTTTTT. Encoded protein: CASSQVRSGELFF.

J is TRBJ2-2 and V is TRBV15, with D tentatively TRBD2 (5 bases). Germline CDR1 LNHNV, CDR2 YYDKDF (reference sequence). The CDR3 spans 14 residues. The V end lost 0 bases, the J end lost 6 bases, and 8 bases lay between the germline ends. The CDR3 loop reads CATSRDGGPGELFF. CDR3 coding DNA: TGTGCCACCAGCAGAGATGGAGGTCCCGGGGAGCTGTTTTTT.